Below, one T cell receptor beta chain is given with its context. The data were taken from a study of Ad26.COV2.S vaccination and SARS-CoV-2 variants. The germline CDR1 and CDR2 sequences are SGHAT and FQNNGV. V was pared by 5 bases and J by 6 bases, with 7 bases of the junction left unmatched. CDR3 length: 13 amino acids. The sample's treatment: around 19 received Ad26.COV2.S at low or high dose, single or two shots; about five received placebo; per-sample allocation not given. The study sampled participants on day 63 after the first vaccine or placebo injection. Using immunoSEQ multiplex PCR, the repertoire was profiled, and TCRdb retains in-frame clones only, with some absent. This sample yields some 480,000 clones, of which roughly 89% are seen a single time; around 13% belongs to the top ten.

This receptor was obtained from a person aged 18 to 65 who received the Ad26.COV2.S COVID-19 vaccine or a placebo. The chain has TRBV11-2 and TRBJ2-7; 7 bases are a match to TRBD2. The specimen was peripheral blood, collected in a trial of Ad26.COV2.S vaccine versus placebo. In DNA, the CDR3 is TGTGCCAGCAGCCCGACTCGGACTAGCGAGCAGTACTTC. Translated: CASSPTRTSEQYF.